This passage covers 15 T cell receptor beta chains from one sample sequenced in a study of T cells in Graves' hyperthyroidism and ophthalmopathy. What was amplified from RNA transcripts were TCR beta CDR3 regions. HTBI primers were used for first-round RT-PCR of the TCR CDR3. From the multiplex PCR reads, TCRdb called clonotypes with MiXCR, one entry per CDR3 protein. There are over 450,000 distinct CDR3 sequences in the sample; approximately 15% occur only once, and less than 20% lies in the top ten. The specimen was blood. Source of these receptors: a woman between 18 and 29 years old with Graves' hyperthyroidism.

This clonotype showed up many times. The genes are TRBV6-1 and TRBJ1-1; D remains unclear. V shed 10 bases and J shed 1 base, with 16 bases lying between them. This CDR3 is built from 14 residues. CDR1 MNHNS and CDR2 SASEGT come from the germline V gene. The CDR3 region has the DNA TGTGCCACTCAGCGCCTAAGTCCGAACACTGAAGCTTTCTTT. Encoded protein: CATQRLSPNTEAFF.

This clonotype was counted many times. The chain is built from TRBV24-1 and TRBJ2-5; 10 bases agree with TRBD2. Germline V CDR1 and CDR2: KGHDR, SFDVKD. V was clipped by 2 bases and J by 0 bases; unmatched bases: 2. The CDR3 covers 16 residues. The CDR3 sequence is CATSDSLAGYQETQYF. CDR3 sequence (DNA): TGTGCCACCAGTGATTCACTAGCGGGATACCAAGAGACCCAGTACTTC.

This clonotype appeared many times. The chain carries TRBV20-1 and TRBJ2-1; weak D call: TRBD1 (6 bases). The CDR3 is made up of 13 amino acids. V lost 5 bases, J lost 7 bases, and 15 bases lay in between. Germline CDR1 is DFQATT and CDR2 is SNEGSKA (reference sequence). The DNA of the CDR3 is TGCAGTGCTGGAACAGGGTTAGGTAATGAGCAGTTCTTC. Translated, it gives CSAGTGLGNEQFF.

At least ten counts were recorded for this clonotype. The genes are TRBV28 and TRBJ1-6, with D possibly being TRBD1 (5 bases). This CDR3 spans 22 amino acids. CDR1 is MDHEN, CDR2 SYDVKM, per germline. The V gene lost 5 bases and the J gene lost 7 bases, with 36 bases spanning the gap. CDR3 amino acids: CASSLIGDGALILTVANSPLHF. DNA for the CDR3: TGTGCCAGCAGTCTTATAGGGGACGGGGCCTTAATACTCACTGTCGCCAATTCACCCCTCCACTTT. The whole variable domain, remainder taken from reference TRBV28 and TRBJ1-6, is DVKVTQSSRYLVKRTGEKVFLECVQDMDHENMFWYRQDPGLGLRLIYFSYDVKMKEKGDIPEGYSVSREKKERFSLILESASTNQTSMYLCASSLIGDGALILTVANSPLHFGNGTRLTVT.

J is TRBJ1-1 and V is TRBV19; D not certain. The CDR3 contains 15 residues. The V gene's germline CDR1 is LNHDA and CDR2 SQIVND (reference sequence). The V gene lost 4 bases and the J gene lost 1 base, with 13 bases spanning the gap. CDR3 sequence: CASSTLHLGNTEAFF. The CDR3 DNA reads TGTGCCAGTAGTACCCTTCACCTGGGGAACACTGAAGCTTTCTTT.

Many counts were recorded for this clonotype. The CDR3 sequence is CAWGQLARNIQYF. CDR3 DNA: TGTGCCTGGGGACAACTAGCGAGAAACATTCAGTACTTC. V and J are TRBV30 and TRBJ2-4, with TRBD2 matching 7 bases. This CDR3 contains 13 residues. J gave up 6 bases and V 5 bases, and 7 bases lay outside the gene matches. Germline CDR1 reads GTSNPN; CDR2 reads SVGIG (reference sequence).

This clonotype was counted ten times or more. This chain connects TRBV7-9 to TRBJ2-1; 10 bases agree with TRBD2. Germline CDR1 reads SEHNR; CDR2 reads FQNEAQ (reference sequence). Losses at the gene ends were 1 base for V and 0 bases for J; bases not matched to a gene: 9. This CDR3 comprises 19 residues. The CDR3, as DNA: TGTGCCAGCAGCTTAGTTTCCTTACTAGCGGGACCCTCCTACAATGAGCAGTTCTTC. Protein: CASSLVSLLAGPSYNEQFF.

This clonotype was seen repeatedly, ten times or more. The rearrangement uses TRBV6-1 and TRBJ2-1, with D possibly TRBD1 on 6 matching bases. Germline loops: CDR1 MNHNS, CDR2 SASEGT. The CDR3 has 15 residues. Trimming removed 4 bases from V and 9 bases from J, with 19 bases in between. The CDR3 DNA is TGTGCCAGCAGTGTACAGGGTGACATTGATGGTGAGCAGTTCTTC. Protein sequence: CASSVQGDIDGEQFF.

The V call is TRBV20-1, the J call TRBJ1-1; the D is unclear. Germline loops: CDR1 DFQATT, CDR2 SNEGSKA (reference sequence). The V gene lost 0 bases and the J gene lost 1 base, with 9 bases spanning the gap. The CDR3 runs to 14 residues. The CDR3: CSARDLRKNTEAFF. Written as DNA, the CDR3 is TGCAGTGCTAGAGATTTACGGAAGAACACTGAAGCTTTCTTT.

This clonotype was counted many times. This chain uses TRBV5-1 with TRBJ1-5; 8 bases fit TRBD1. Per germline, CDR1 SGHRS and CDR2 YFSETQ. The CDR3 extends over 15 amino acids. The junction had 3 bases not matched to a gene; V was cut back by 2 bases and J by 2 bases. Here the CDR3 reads CASSFGQGRNQPQHF. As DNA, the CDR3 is TGCGCCAGCAGCTTTGGACAGGGCCGCAATCAGCCCCAGCATTTT.

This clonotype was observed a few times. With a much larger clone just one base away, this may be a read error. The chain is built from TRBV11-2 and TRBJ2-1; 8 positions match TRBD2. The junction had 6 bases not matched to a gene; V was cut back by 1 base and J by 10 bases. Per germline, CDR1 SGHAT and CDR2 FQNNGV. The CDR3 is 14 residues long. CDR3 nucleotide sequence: TGTGCCAGCAGCTTAGGCGGGAGGAGCGACGAGCAGTTCTTC. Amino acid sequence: CASSLGGRSDEQFF.

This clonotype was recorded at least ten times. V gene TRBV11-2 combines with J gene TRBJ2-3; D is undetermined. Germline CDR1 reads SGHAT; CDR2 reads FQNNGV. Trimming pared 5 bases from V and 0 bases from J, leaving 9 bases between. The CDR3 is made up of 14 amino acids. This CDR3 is CASSPTTSTDTQYF. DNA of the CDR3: TGTGCCAGCAGCCCCACTACTAGCACAGATACGCAGTATTTT.

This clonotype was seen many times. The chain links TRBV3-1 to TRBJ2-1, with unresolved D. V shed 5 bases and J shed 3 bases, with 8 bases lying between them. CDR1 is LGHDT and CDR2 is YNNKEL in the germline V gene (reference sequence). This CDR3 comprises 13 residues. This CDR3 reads CASSSTHYNEQFF. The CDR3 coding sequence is TGTGCCAGCAGCTCGACTCACTACAATGAGCAGTTCTTC.

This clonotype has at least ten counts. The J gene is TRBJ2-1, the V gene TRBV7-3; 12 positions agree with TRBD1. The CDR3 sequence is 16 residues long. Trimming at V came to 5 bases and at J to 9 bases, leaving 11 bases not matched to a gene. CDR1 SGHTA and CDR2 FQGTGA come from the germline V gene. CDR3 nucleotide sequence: TGTGCCAGCAGCCGAGGCCGGGACAGGGGGCGAAGTGAGCAGTTCTTC. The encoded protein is CASSRGRDRGRSEQFF.

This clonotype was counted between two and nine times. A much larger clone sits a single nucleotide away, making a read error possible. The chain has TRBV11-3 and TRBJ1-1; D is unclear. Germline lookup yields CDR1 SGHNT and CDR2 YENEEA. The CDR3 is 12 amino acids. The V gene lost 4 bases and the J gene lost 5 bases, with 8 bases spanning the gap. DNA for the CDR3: TGTGCCAGCAGCTCGGCGCGGACTGAAGCTTTCTTT. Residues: CASSSARTEAFF. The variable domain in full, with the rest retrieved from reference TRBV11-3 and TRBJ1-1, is EAGVVQSPRYKIIEKKQPVAFWCNPISGHNTLYWYLQNLGQGPELLIRYENEEAVDDSQLPKDRFSAERLKGVDSTLKIQPAELGDSAVYLCASSSARTEAFFGQGTRLTVV.